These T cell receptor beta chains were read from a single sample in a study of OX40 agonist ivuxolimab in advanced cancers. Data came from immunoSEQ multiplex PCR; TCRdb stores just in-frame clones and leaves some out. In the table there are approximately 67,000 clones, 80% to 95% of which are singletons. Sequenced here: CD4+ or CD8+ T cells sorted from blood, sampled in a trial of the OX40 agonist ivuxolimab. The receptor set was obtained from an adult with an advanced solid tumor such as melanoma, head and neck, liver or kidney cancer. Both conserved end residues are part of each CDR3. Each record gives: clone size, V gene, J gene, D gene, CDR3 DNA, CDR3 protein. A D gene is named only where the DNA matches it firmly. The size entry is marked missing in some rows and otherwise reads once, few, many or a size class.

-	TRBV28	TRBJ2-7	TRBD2	TGTGCCAGCAGTTTTCCCGGGGGGTACGAGCAGTACTTC	CASSFPGGYEQYF
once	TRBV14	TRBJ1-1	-	TGTGCCAGCAGCCAAGAGCGGAACACTGAAGCTTTCTTT	CASSQERNTEAFF
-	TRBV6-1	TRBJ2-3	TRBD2	TGTGCCAGCAGTGAAGCGCGGGGGGAAGTGATCCCCATCACCGATACGCAGTATTTT	CASSEARGEVIPITDTQYF
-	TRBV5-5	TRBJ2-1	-	TGTGCCAGCCGCCTTGGGGGGGCTGCCTACAATGAGCAGTTCTTC	CASRLGGAAYNEQFF
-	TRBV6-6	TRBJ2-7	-	TGTGCCAGCAGCCGGACAGTCTACGGGCAGTACTTC	CASSRTVYGQYF
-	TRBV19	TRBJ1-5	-	TGTGCCAGTAGTATTTTGCCCGTTAGCAATCAGCCCCAGCATTTT	CASSILPVSNQPQHF
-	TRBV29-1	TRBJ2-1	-	TGCAGCGCCCGGGACACCTCTAGCTCCTACAATGAGCAGTTCTTC	CSARDTSSSYNEQFF
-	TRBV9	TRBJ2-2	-	TGTGCCAGCAGCGTGACAGCTATCAACACCGGGGAGCTGTTTTTT	CASSVTAINTGELFF
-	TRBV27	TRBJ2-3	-	TGTGCCAGCACCAACAGCGGAACGGATACGCAGTATTTT	CASTNSGTDTQYF
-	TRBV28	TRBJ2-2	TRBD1	TGTGCCAGCAGTTTATTTCGCGGGACAGGGTTAGGGACCGGGGAGCTGTTTTTT	CASSLFRGTGLGTGELFF
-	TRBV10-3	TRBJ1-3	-	TGTGCTATCGGCGAGGGCGGCTCTGGAAACACCATATATTTT	CAIGEGGSGNTIYF
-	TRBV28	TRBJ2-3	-	TGTGCCAGCAGAACCGGGACCTTCACAGATACGCAGTATTTT	CASRTGTFTDTQYF
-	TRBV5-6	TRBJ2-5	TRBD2	TGTGCCAGCAGCCCCATACTAGCGGACCAAGAGACCCAGTACTTC	CASSPILADQETQYF
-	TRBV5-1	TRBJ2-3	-	TGCGCCAGCAGCTTGGGGCCTATGAGCGGCTCAGATACGCAGTATTTT	CASSLGPMSGSDTQYF
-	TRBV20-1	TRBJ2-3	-	TGCAGTGCTAGTCTCGTGGATACGCAGTATTTT	CSASLVDTQYF
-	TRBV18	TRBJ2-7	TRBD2	TGTGCCAGCTCGCCTCGGCTAGCGGGCTCCTACGAGCAGTACTTC	CASSPRLAGSYEQYF
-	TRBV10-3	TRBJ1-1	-	TGTGCCATCTCTTCGGCACCGGGGAACACTGAAGCTTTCTTT	CAISSAPGNTEAFF
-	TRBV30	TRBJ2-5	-	TGTGCCTGGAGTGGAGGGGAGACCCAGTACTTC	CAWSGGETQYF
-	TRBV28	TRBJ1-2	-	TGTGCCAGCACTCCGGGACCGGACTATGGCTACACCTTC	CASTPGPDYGYTF
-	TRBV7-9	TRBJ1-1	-	TGTGCCAGCAGTGTGGGGTTGGGGAGGGATGAAGCTTTCTTT	CASSVGLGRDEAFF
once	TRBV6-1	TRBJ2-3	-	TGTGCCAGCAGTGAACAATTGGCAGGAGGAGCAGATACGCAGTATTTT	CASSEQLAGGADTQYF
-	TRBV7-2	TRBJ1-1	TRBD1	TGTGCCAGCTCCTGGGACAGGGGTAGCACTGAAGCTTTCTTT	CASSWDRGSTEAFF
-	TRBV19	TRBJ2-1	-	TGTGCCAGTAGTATGGGCCCGGGGGCCAATGAGCAGTTCTTC	CASSMGPGANEQFF
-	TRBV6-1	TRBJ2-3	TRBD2	TGTGCCAGCCGGACTAGCGGGGGACACCCAGATACGCAGTATTTT	CASRTSGGHPDTQYF
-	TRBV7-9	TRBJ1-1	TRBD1	TGTGCCAGCAGCTTAGAGGCAGGGGGCACTGAAGCTTTCTTT	CASSLEAGGTEAFF
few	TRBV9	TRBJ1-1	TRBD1	TGTGCCAGCAGCACCCAGGGGGAGGGCGAAGCTTTCTTT	CASSTQGEGEAFF
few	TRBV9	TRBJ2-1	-	TGTGCCAGCAGCGTAGGGGGGATCCGCGATGAGCAGTTCTTC	CASSVGGIRDEQFF
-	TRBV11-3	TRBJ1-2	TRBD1	TGTGCCAGCAGCTTAGGCATTCGGACAGGAGGAGGCTACACCTTC	CASSLGIRTGGGYTF
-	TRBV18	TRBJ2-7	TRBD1	TGTGCCAGCTCTCCCCCCGGGACAGCAACCTACGAGCAGTACTTC	CASSPPGTATYEQYF
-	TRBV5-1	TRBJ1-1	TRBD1	TGCGCCAGCAGCACGGGACAGGACACTGAAGCTTTCTTT	CASSTGQDTEAFF
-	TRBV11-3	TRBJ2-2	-	TGTGCCAGCAGCTCCGGACAGTCTAACACCGGGGAGCTGTTTTTT	CASSSGQSNTGELFF
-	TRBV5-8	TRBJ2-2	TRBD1	TGTGCCAGCACAAGGGGGCCGGCCGGGGAGCTGTTTTTT	CASTRGPAGELFF
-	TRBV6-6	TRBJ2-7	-	TGTGCCAGCAGGCCCGGACAGTCCTACGAGCAGTACTTC	CASRPGQSYEQYF
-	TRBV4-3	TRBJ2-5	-	TGCGCCAGCAGCCAAGATGGGTATGGGGACTGGTACCAAGAGACCCAGTACTTC	CASSQDGYGDWYQETQYF
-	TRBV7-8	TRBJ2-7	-	TGTGCCAGCAGCTTAAGGTCCGGGGTAGCGCAAAACTACGAGCAGTACTTC	CASSLRSGVAQNYEQYF